The 30 T cell receptor beta chains below all came from one sample that was sequenced in a study of shared clonotypes between healthy human individuals. Sequenced by immunoSEQ multiplex PCR; TCRdb stores in-frame clones only, minus some. Of about 520,000 clones in the sample, over 75% were seen once. The specimen was PBMCs. The source is a woman aged 35 to 49 in good health. Some clones in this sample may be carry-over from other donors' samples.

The chain employs TRBV7-9 and TRBJ2-7; possible D gene TRBD1, 5 bases. This CDR3 contains 13 residues. Germline V gene data show CDR1 as SEHNR and CDR2 as FQNEAQ (reference sequence). Trimming took off 5 bases at V and 9 bases at J, with 17 bases between the two ends. CDR3 bases: TGTGCCAGCAGCCTAGACAGTCCCTATGGGCAGTACTTC. The encoded protein is CASSLDSPYGQYF.

The chain carries TRBV5-4 and TRBJ1-2; D might be TRBD1 (5 bases). Looked up from germline, CDR1 is SGHNT and CDR2 is YYREEE (reference sequence). The CDR3 extends over 14 amino acids. Trimming took 0 bases from V and 6 from J, leaving 12 bases between them. The CDR3 loop is CASSLGLRGDGYTF. The CDR3 DNA sequence: TGTGCCAGCAGCTTGGGATTACGGGGGGATGGCTACACCTTC.

This sequence joins TRBV7-8 and TRBJ2-7; 9 nucleotides agree with TRBD2. CDR1 and CDR2 from the germline V gene are SGHVS and FQNEAQ. CDR3 size: 15 residues. The V and J ends lost 1 base and 9 bases, in that order; junction bases with no gene match: 10. The CDR3 bases are TGTGCCAGCAGCTTAGTGGCGGGAGGGCCTGGGTTGCAGTACTTC. The encoded protein is CASSLVAGGPGLQYF.

The chain joins TRBV14 to TRBJ2-5, with D perhaps TRBD1 (5 bases). The V gene's germline CDR1 is SGHDN and CDR2 FVKESK. The CDR3 has 15 amino acids. Trimming pared 6 bases from V and 2 bases from J, leaving 16 bases between. The CDR3 reads CASSRQQTPQETQYF. Written as DNA, the CDR3 is TGTGCCAGCAGTCGACAGCAAACACCGCAAGAGACCCAGTACTTC.

With respect to this clone: A far more abundant clone sits one base away, making this likely a read error. The chain couples TRBV7-2 to TRBJ1-5; unclear D gene. There are 13 residues in the CDR3. V was shortened by 6 bases and J by 6 bases, with 12 bases between the two germline ends. Germline CDR1 and CDR2: SGHTA and FQGNSA. This CDR3 is CASSPPGGQPQHF. The CDR3 DNA sequence: TGTGCCAGCAGTCCCCCGGGTGGTCAGCCCCAGCATTTT.

This clone is a singleton in its sample. The rearrangement links TRBV7-9 to TRBJ1-2; D gene unclear. There are 13 residues in the CDR3. Germline-derived CDR1 and CDR2 are SEHNR and FQNEAQ (reference sequence). Deletions cut 5 bases from V and 5 bases from J, with 12 bases between. The CDR3 region is CASSPQRIYGYTF. The CDR3 coding sequence is TGTGCCAGCAGCCCCCAAAGGATTTATGGCTACACCTTC.

As regards this clone: A read error is the likely source, as a far larger clone sits one nucleotide away. The same CDR3 also results from other DNA sequences found in this sample. The chain is built from TRBV18 and TRBJ2-3; D unresolved. Trimming cost V 6 bases and J 1 base, with 14 bases left between them. The CDR3 is 15 residues long. Germline assignment: CDR1 KGHSH and CDR2 LQKENI. Here the CDR3 reads CASSEQPSRTDTQYF. The CDR3 DNA reads as TGTGCCAGCTCGGAGCAACCCTCCCGCACAGATACGCAGTATTTT.

V is TRBV11-2 and J is TRBJ2-5, with 12 bases lining up with TRBD1. The CDR3 length is 15 residues. V was clipped by 5 bases and J by 5 bases; unmatched bases: 6. Germline lookup yields CDR1 SGHAT and CDR2 FQNNGV. Here the CDR3 reads CASSRDRGRWETQYF. The CDR3, as DNA: TGTGCCAGCAGCCGGGACAGGGGGCGCTGGGAGACCCAGTACTTC.

On this clone: A far larger clone is a single base away, which makes a read error likely. The CDR3 coding sequence is TGTGCCAGTAGTATCGAGAGGCTCCTGAACACCGTGGAGCTGTTTTTT. Protein: CASSIERLLNTVELFF. The gene calls are TRBV19 and TRBJ2-2; no reliable D call. CDR3 length: 16 residues. CDR1 and CDR2 (germline): LNHDA, SQIVND (reference sequence). The full variable domain, rest sourced from reference TRBV19 and TRBJ2-2, is DGGITQSPKYLFRKEGQNVTLSCEQNLNHDAMYWYRQDPGQGLRLIYYSQIVNDFQKGDIAEGYSVSREKKESFPLTVTSAQKNPTAFYLCASSIERLLNTVELFFGEGSRLTVL.

With respect to this clone: A far more abundant clone sits one base away, making this likely a read error. The chain has TRBV7-2 and TRBJ1-2, with D hard to call. Germline CDR1 and CDR2: SGHTA and FQGNSA. This CDR3 comprises 12 residues. CDR3: CASSLVGYGHTF. The CDR3 region has the DNA TGTGCCAGCAGCTTAGTGGGGTATGGCCACACCTTC.

J is TRBJ1-2 and V is TRBV29-1; D is possibly TRBD1 (6 bases). Germline V gives CDR1 SQVTM, CDR2 ANQGSEA. The V and J ends lost 1 base and 8 bases respectively, with 17 bases between them. The CDR3 loop spans 14 amino acids. The CDR3 loop is CSVEGAGAPRGYTF. The CDR3 DNA reads TGCAGCGTTGAAGGAGCAGGGGCTCCTCGGGGCTACACCTTC.

For this clone: A much larger clone differs from this one at a single base, so this may be a read error. Different DNA sequences within this sample yield the same CDR3. V is TRBV30 and J is TRBJ2-1; no reliable D call. This CDR3 comprises 12 residues. Germline-derived CDR1 and CDR2 are GTSNPN and SVGIG (reference sequence). The ends were cut back, 0 bases at V and 10 bases at J, with 10 bases in the middle. The CDR3, as DNA: TGTGCCTGGAGTGTAACCGTGGGGGAGCAGTTCTTC. It specifies CAWSVTVGEQFF.

The rearrangement joins TRBV28 to TRBJ2-7; 9 bases match TRBD1. This CDR3 has 13 residues. Germline V gene sequence: CDR1 MDHEN, CDR2 SYDVKM. With 7 bases clipped from V and 3 bases from J, the junction kept 4 bases outside the gene matches. The CDR3 loop reads CASTTGGIYEQYF. Written as DNA, the CDR3 is TGTGCCAGCACTACAGGGGGCATCTACGAGCAGTACTTC.

On this clone: This sequence is one base from a far larger clone and is likely a read error. This sample includes further DNA sequences coding for the same CDR3. The rearrangement links TRBV25-1 to TRBJ1-2, with D perhaps TRBD1 (6 bases). The CDR3 contains 14 residues. Per germline, CDR1 MGHDK and CDR2 SYGVNS. CDR3 loop: CASSPDRPWDGYTF. CDR3 coding DNA: TGCGCCAGCAGCCCCGACAGGCCTTGGGATGGCTACACCTTC.

CDR3 in DNA: TGTGCCATCGGGACAGCCAACACTGAAGCTTTCTTT. Residues: CAIGTANTEAFF. The V gene is TRBV10-3, the J gene TRBJ1-1; TRBD1 agrees at 7 bases. Germline assignment: CDR1 ENHRY and CDR2 SYGVKD. V dropped 8 bases and J dropped 2; count of bases not matched to a gene: 2. The CDR3 runs to 12 residues.

The rearrangement uses TRBV29-1 and TRBJ2-7, with 7 bases matching TRBD1. The CDR3 extends over 12 amino acids. Losses at the gene ends were 4 bases for V and 7 bases for J; bases not matched to a gene: 7. In germline, CDR1 is SQVTM, CDR2 ANQGSEA. CDR3: CSVGTGVDEQYF. CDR3 DNA sequence: TGCAGCGTTGGCACAGGGGTTGATGAGCAGTACTTC.

The rearrangement links TRBV28 to TRBJ2-4, with a weak D call TRBD1 (5 bases). From germline, CDR1 is MDHEN and CDR2 SYDVKM. The CDR3 length is 16 residues. The germline V and J ends were trimmed by 2 bases and 2 bases, with 13 bases remaining between them. The CDR3 coding sequence is TGTGCCAGCAGTTTACAGGGTGTGGTGTCCAAAAACATTCAGTACTTC. This encodes CASSLQGVVSKNIQYF.

V and J are TRBV19 and TRBJ2-2, with 8 bases identical to TRBD2. This CDR3 has 16 residues. From germline, CDR1 is LNHDA and CDR2 SQIVND (reference sequence). V lost 5 bases and J lost 0; bases outside the gene matches: 5. CDR3: CASSPRTSPNTGELFF. CDR3 nucleotides: TGTGCCAGTAGTCCCCGGACTAGCCCGAACACCGGGGAGCTGTTTTTT.

This sequence joins TRBV19 and TRBJ2-3; D possibly corresponds to TRBD2 (6 bases). Germline V gene lookup returns CDR1 LNHDA and CDR2 SQIVND (reference sequence). Trimming stripped 5 bases from V and 5 bases from J, with 14 bases between. CDR3 length equals 14 residues. The CDR3 sequence: CASSPREQEDTQYF. CDR3 nucleotides: TGTGCCAGTAGTCCCCGGGAGCAAGAAGATACGCAGTATTTT.

This chain connects TRBV20-1 to TRBJ1-1, with no clear D. Trimming pared 6 bases from V and 6 bases from J, leaving 11 bases between. Germline-derived CDR1 and CDR2 are DFQATT and SNEGSKA (reference sequence). This CDR3 contains 11 residues. Written as DNA, the CDR3 is TGCAGTGCGGATGTGGGATCTGAAGCTTTCTTT. It is translated as CSADVGSEAFF.

V is TRBV28 and J is TRBJ2-4; D perhaps matches TRBD1 (6 bases). CDR1 MDHEN and CDR2 SYDVKM come from the germline V gene. This CDR3 region has 20 residues. V was pared by 2 bases and J by 0 bases, with 23 bases between. Here the CDR3 DNA reads TGTGCCAGCAGTTTAAGAGTCCCCAGACAGGAGATCCTAGCCAAAAACATTCAGTACTTC. This encodes CASSLRVPRQEILAKNIQYF.

This sequence joins TRBV5-1 and TRBJ1-2; 10 bases align to TRBD1. The J segment lost 10 bases and the V segment lost 0 bases, leaving 3 bases of the junction unmatched. This CDR3 is built from 13 residues. In germline, CDR1 is SGHRS, CDR2 YFSETQ. CDR3 nucleotide sequence: TGCGCCAGCAGCTTGGATGGACAGGGGGTCTACACCTTC. Protein product: CASSLDGQGVYTF.

This clone showed up just once. Here the CDR3 reads CASSISPGTQYF. DNA for the CDR3: TGTGCCAGTAGTATTTCCCCCGGTACGCAGTATTTT. The V and J genes are TRBV19 and TRBJ2-3; D not resolved. The CDR3 is made up of 12 amino acids. Germline V gives CDR1 LNHDA, CDR2 SQIVND (reference sequence). Trimming left V 3 bases short and J 8 bases short, with 9 bases between. The whole variable domain, remainder taken from reference TRBV19 and TRBJ2-3, is DGGITQSPKYLFRKEGQNVTLSCEQNLNHDAMYWYRQDPGQGLRLIYYSQIVNDFQKGDIAEGYSVSREKKESFPLTVTSAQKNPTAFYLCASSISPGTQYFGPGTRLTVL.

V gene TRBV7-9 combines with J gene TRBJ1-1; unclear D gene. V was clipped by 5 bases and J by 0 bases, with 19 bases between them. The CDR3 covers 17 residues. The V gene's germline CDR1 is SEHNR and CDR2 FQNEAQ (reference sequence). Here the CDR3 DNA reads TGTGCCAGCAGCCCCCCCGGTAGGCTGAAGATGAACACTGAAGCTTTCTTT. Protein product: CASSPPGRLKMNTEAFF.

The genes are TRBV7-9 and TRBJ2-2; D may match TRBD1 or TRBD2 (6 bases each). The length of the CDR3 is 17 residues. V dropped 1 base and J dropped 0 bases, with 12 bases sitting between them. Germline V gives CDR1 SEHNR, CDR2 FQNEAQ (reference sequence). CDR3 nucleotides: TGTGCCAGCAGCTTAGGAGGGGGACTTTCGAACACCGGGGAGCTGTTTTTT. This sequence encodes CASSLGGGLSNTGELFF.

The rearrangement links TRBV2 to TRBJ1-2; D not resolved. Trimming stripped 3 bases from V and 4 bases from J, with 12 bases between. The CDR3 totals 14 residues. Germline V CDR1 and CDR2: SNHLY, FYNNEI. CDR3: CASSEVYSIYGYTF. The CDR3 DNA is TGTGCCAGCAGTGAGGTATACTCTATCTATGGCTACACCTTC.

The chain carries TRBV11-2 and TRBJ2-3; 7 bases fit TRBD1. This CDR3 comprises 17 residues. The germline V gene encodes CDR1 SGHAT and CDR2 FQNNGV. V lost 5 bases, J lost 4 bases, and 15 bases stayed unmatched. CDR3 in amino acids: CASSITPGQLSADTQYF. The CDR3 DNA is TGTGCCAGCAGCATAACCCCGGGACAGCTGAGCGCAGATACGCAGTATTTT.

V is TRBV4-2 and J is TRBJ1-2; 7 nucleotides align to TRBD1. CDR3 length equals 13 residues. V lost 5 bases and J lost 6; bases outside the gene matches: 6. Germline V gives CDR1 LGHNA, CDR2 YNFKEQ. CDR3 residues: CASSAGDSHGYTF. The CDR3 DNA reads as TGTGCCAGCAGCGCAGGGGACAGTCATGGCTACACCTTC.

The rearrangement links TRBV20-1 to TRBJ2-3; D remains unclear. Trimming cost V 6 bases and J 2 bases, with 6 bases left between them. The CDR3 spans 11 residues. Germline V gene data show CDR1 as DFQATT and CDR2 as SNEGSKA (reference sequence). CDR3 DNA sequence: TGCAGTGCGCTGACCACAGATACGCAGTATTTT. Translating gives CSALTTDTQYF.

The genes are TRBV9 and TRBJ2-3, with 9 positions matching TRBD1. CDR3 length: 18 residues. Germline V CDR1 and CDR2: SGDLS, YYNGEE. V lost 2 bases and J lost 8; bases outside the gene matches: 18. The CDR3 here is CASSVGGLTGQGRSTQYF. The CDR3 nucleotides are TGTGCCAGCAGCGTCGGGGGCCTCACGGGACAGGGACGGAGTACGCAGTATTTT.